Following are 28 T cell receptor beta chains from one sample sequenced in a study of cytomegalovirus exposure and HLA in healthy donors (dated by TCRdb to 2016 to 2017). Libraries were made using the immunoSEQ multiplex PCR assay. The table comes from immuneACCESS by way of TCRdb, which keeps in-frame sequences with V and J called. Part of the clones is missing from these tables; in studies checked, under half for an unresolved V gene and the rest for unknown reasons. The sample contains around 98,000 clones, roughly 87% of them found a single time. The top ten constitute 5.5% to 7% of the sample. Material: PBMCs. Receptors originate from a man in his late teens or twenties in good health and CMV-seropositive.

This chain joins TRBV19 and TRBJ2-3; 9 bases match TRBD1. The junction had 3 bases not matched to a gene; V was cut back by 5 bases and J by 3 bases. The V gene's germline CDR1 is LNHDA and CDR2 SQIVND (reference sequence). CDR3 length: 14 residues. CDR3 amino acids: CASSPGQGTDTQYF. For the CDR3, the DNA is TGTGCCAGTAGTCCGGGACAGGGAACAGATACGCAGTATTTT.

The chain joins TRBV28 to TRBJ2-2, with TRBD1 matching 8 bases. The germline gives CDR1 MDHEN, CDR2 SYDVKM. J lost 8 bases, V lost 6 bases, and 8 bases had no gene match. The CDR3 is 14 residues long. CDR3 sequence reads: CASSPNDRGGELFF. CDR3 coding DNA: TGTGCCAGCAGCCCTAACGACAGGGGTGGGGAGCTGTTTTTT. The full variable domain, with the rest looked up from reference TRBV28 and TRBJ2-2, is DVKVTQSSRYLVKRTGEKVFLECVQDMDHENMFWYRQDPGLGLRLIYFSYDVKMKEKGDIPEGYSVSREKKERFSLILESASTNQTSMYLCASSPNDRGGELFFGEGSRLTVL.

This clone has only one observation. The CDR3 DNA sequence: TGTGCCAGCAGTTTTACAGGGGATGGCTACACCTTC. This encodes CASSFTGDGYTF. The V call is TRBV7-9, the J call TRBJ1-2; TRBD1 matches 7 bases. This CDR3 spans 12 amino acids. Trimming at V came to 6 bases and at J to 6 bases, leaving 4 bases not matched to a gene. Per germline, CDR1 SEHNR and CDR2 FQNEAQ (reference sequence).

The chain is built from TRBV27 and TRBJ2-4, with TRBD2 matching 11 bases. Trimming removed 4 bases from V and 4 bases from J; junction bases left unmatched: 3. Germline-derived CDR1 and CDR2 are MNHEY and SMNVEV (reference sequence). The CDR3 covers 15 residues. The CDR3: CASSSRTSGKNIQYF. DNA of the CDR3: TGTGCCAGCAGTTCGAGGACTAGCGGGAAAAACATTCAGTACTTC.

The gene calls are TRBV18 and TRBJ2-1; D is uncertain. CDR1 KGHSH and CDR2 LQKENI come from the germline V gene. The CDR3 is 13 residues long. Trimming took off 0 bases at V and 5 bases at J, with 5 bases between the two ends. The CDR3, as DNA: TGTGCCAGCTCACCACCCGCGGACAATGAGCAGTTCTTC. The encoded protein is CASSPPADNEQFF.

This clone was found a few times. The gene calls are TRBV9 and TRBJ2-1; 11 positions match TRBD1. Germline CDR1 reads SGDLS; CDR2 reads YYNGEE. Trimming took 3 bases from V and 8 from J; bases not matched to a gene: 7. The CDR3 is made up of 15 amino acids. CDR3 in amino acids: CASSGTGGFADEQFF. The CDR3 DNA sequence: TGTGCCAGCAGCGGGACAGGGGGCTTTGCTGATGAGCAGTTCTTC. Filled out from reference TRBV9 and TRBJ2-1, the complete variable domain reads DSGVTQTPKHLITATGQRVTLRCSPRSGDLSVYWYQQSLDQGLQFLIQYYNGEERAKGNILERFSAQQFPDLHSELNLSSLELGDSALYFCASSGTGGFADEQFFGPGTRLTVL.

This clone was counted many times. V and J are TRBV6-1 and TRBJ2-1; TRBD1 agrees at 7 bases. J was trimmed by 3 bases and V by 8 bases; bases with no gene match: 7. Germline CDR1 is MNHNS and CDR2 is SASEGT. CDR3 length equals 14 residues. CDR3 protein: CASPTGDIYNEQFF. CDR3 nucleotides: TGTGCCAGCCCAACAGGGGACATCTACAATGAGCAGTTCTTC.

The count of this clone is one. The chain joins TRBV7-2 to TRBJ2-3; 9 nucleotides line up with TRBD2. CDR3 length: 16 residues. With 4 bases clipped from V and 4 bases from J, the junction kept 9 bases outside the gene matches. CDR1 is SGHTA, CDR2 FQGNSA, per germline. CDR3 nucleotides: TGTGCCAGCAGCTCTCGTAGCGGGGGCGGGTCAGATACGCAGTATTTT. As protein: CASSSRSGGGSDTQYF.

The chain joins TRBV5-4 to TRBJ2-3; perhaps TRBD1 as D (6 bases). Germline V lookup: CDR1 SGHNT, CDR2 YYREEE (reference sequence). Trimming cost V 4 bases and J 3 bases, with 9 bases left between them. This CDR3 spans 13 amino acids. The CDR3 is CASSLRGTDTQYF. In nucleotides, the CDR3 is TGTGCCAGCAGCCTGAGGGGGACAGATACGCAGTATTTT.

The rearrangement links TRBV7-2 to TRBJ2-7; D is possibly TRBD1 (6 bases). CDR1 is SGHTA, CDR2 FQGNSA, per germline. CDR3 size: 14 residues. Trimming shortened V by 3 bases and J by 6 bases, and 15 bases separated the two germline ends. DNA for the CDR3: TGTGCCAGCAGCTTCTATTCGACAGGTATCGAGCAGTACTTC. Translated: CASSFYSTGIEQYF.

The chain couples TRBV7-9 to TRBJ2-7; 7 bases align to TRBD1. The ends lost 5 bases at V and 7 bases at J; junction bases unmatched: 5. This CDR3 is built from 12 residues. CDR1 is SEHNR and CDR2 is FQNEAQ in the germline V gene (reference sequence). The CDR3 here is CASSPRTGEQYF. In DNA form, the CDR3 reads TGTGCCAGCAGCCCCCGGACAGGTGAGCAGTACTTC. The variable domain in full, completed from reference TRBV7-9 and TRBJ2-7, reads DTGVSQNPRHKITKRGQNVTFRCDPISEHNRLYWYRQTLGQGPEFLTYFQNEAQLEKSRLLSDRFSAERPKGSFSTLEIQRTEQGDSAMYLCASSPRTGEQYFGPGTRLTVT.

The chain joins TRBV5-6 to TRBJ1-6; D is possibly TRBD1 (6 bases). CDR3 length: 16 amino acids. V was clipped by 0 bases and J by 9 bases, with 16 bases between them. CDR1 and CDR2 from the germline V gene are SGHDT and YYEEEE. Here the CDR3 DNA reads TGTGCCAGCAGCTTGGATTCAGGCAGGGGTGGTTCACCCCTCCACTTT. Translating it yields CASSLDSGRGGSPLHF.

This chain uses TRBV10-3 with TRBJ1-2; 7 nucleotides match TRBD1. The CDR3 runs 16 residues. Germline CDR1 is ENHRY and CDR2 is SYGVKD. V lost 8 bases, J lost 0 bases, and 12 bases stayed unmatched. This CDR3 is CAIWGFGTATNYGYTF. The CDR3 region has the DNA TGTGCCATCTGGGGGTTCGGGACAGCCACTAACTATGGCTACACCTTC.

This chain links TRBV29-1 with TRBJ1-1; a weak D match, TRBD1 (6 bases). The CDR3 is 13 amino acids. Trimming took off 8 bases at V and 2 bases at J, with 15 bases between the two ends. Germline-derived CDR1 and CDR2 are SQVTM and ANQGSEA. Here the CDR3 reads CSFTGTLNTEAFF. The CDR3 nucleotides read TGCAGCTTTACCGGGACACTTAACACTGAAGCTTTCTTT.

This clone was detected only once. The rearrangement uses TRBV15 and TRBJ2-3; tentatively, D is TRBD2 (5 bases). Germline V gene sequence: CDR1 LNHNV, CDR2 YYDKDF (reference sequence). This CDR3 is 17 amino acids long. Trimming took 0 bases from V and 0 from J, leaving 13 bases between them. The CDR3 bases are TGTGCCACCAGCAGAGATAGGGCTAGCTATAGCACAGATACGCAGTATTTT. This gives the protein CATSRDRASYSTDTQYF.

This clone appeared a single time. CDR3 residues: CASSPSSGPYNEQFF. The CDR3 DNA reads as TGTGCCAGCAGCCCCTCTAGCGGACCCTACAATGAGCAGTTCTTC. The gene calls are TRBV7-8 and TRBJ2-1, with 7 nucleotides matching TRBD2. This CDR3 spans 15 amino acids. Germline assignment: CDR1 SGHVS and CDR2 FQNEAQ. After removal of 5 bases from V and 2 bases from J, the junction contained 6 bases not matched to a gene.

This clone appeared a single time. The V and J genes are TRBV9 and TRBJ2-3; 8 bases are a match to TRBD1. Trimming removed 3 bases from V and 3 bases from J; junction bases left unmatched: 6. The CDR3 sequence is 15 residues long. CDR1 SGDLS and CDR2 YYNGEE come from the germline V gene. CDR3 nucleotides: TGTGCCAGCAGCGGGACAGGGTTGGGAACAGATACGCAGTATTTT. Protein product: CASSGTGLGTDTQYF.

The chain is built from TRBV9 and TRBJ2-1, with TRBD1 matching 9 bases. The CDR3 is made up of 17 amino acids. V lost 7 bases to trimming and J lost 7 bases; unmatched junction nucleotides: 18. From germline, CDR1 is SGDLS and CDR2 YYNGEE. The CDR3 coding sequence is TGTGCCAGCGGAGCGCCGGTTCGGGACAGGGTATCTAATGAGCAGTTCTTC. Protein product: CASGAPVRDRVSNEQFF.

CDR3 sequence reads: CASRVLDRRRGSNEKLFF. In DNA form, the CDR3 reads TGTGCCAGCAGGGTTCTGGACCGCCGCCGAGGGAGTAATGAAAAACTGTTTTTT. The rearrangement links TRBV5-4 to TRBJ1-4; unclear D gene. The germline V and J ends were trimmed by 5 bases and 4 bases, with 24 bases remaining between them. The CDR3 totals 18 residues. From germline, CDR1 is SGHNT and CDR2 YYREEE (reference sequence).

The chain links TRBV29-1 to TRBJ2-5; 10 bases fit TRBD2. The CDR3 totals 14 residues. The germline gives CDR1 SQVTM, CDR2 ANQGSEA. V was clipped by 4 bases and J by 4 bases; unmatched bases: 6. The CDR3 is CSVVTSGTGETQYF. The CDR3 DNA sequence: TGCAGCGTTGTAACTAGCGGGACGGGAGAGACCCAGTACTTC.

The V and J genes are TRBV6-6 and TRBJ2-3; D remains unclear. This CDR3 is 15 amino acids long. Germline V gives CDR1 MNHNY, CDR2 SVGAGI (reference sequence). Trimming stripped 8 bases from V and 0 bases from J, with 15 bases between. CDR3 in DNA: TGTGCCAGCTTGCTGGGCGCCGCTAGCACAGATACGCAGTATTTT. This encodes CASLLGAASTDTQYF.

CDR3 DNA sequence: TGTGCCAGCAGCCAAGATAGCGGGGCTCGCTATGAGCAGTTCTTC. Its protein is CASSQDSGARYEQFF. The rearrangement uses TRBV4-2 and TRBJ2-1, with TRBD2 matching 8 bases. Trimming at V came to 0 bases and at J to 8 bases, leaving 6 bases not matched to a gene. This CDR3 has 15 amino acids. Per germline, CDR1 LGHNA and CDR2 YNFKEQ.

The V gene is TRBV11-2, the J gene TRBJ2-1, with 8 bases matching TRBD1. Per the germline V gene, CDR1 is SGHAT and CDR2 is FQNNGV. CDR3 size: 13 residues. The J segment lost 9 bases and the V segment lost 7 bases, leaving 8 bases of the junction unmatched. The CDR3 protein is CASTRQGYGEQFF. The CDR3 nucleotides read TGTGCCAGCACCCGACAGGGGTACGGTGAGCAGTTCTTC. Full variable domain (outside the CDR3, taken from reference TRBV11-2 and TRBJ2-1): EAGVAQSPRYKIIEKRQSVAFWCNPISGHATLYWYQQILGQGPKLLIQFQNNGVVDDSQLPKDRFSAERLKGVDSTLKIQPAKLEDSAVYLCASTRQGYGEQFFGPGTRLTVL.

The V gene is TRBV11-2, the J gene TRBJ2-5, with a weak D call TRBD2 (6 bases). Trimming left V 5 bases short and J 2 bases short, with 15 bases between. Germline-derived CDR1 and CDR2 are SGHAT and FQNNGV. The length of the CDR3 is 15 residues. CDR3 loop: CASSLSYGGQETQYF. The DNA for the CDR3 is TGTGCCAGCAGCCTGTCTTATGGGGGGCAAGAGACCCAGTACTTC.

This clone was seen ten or more times. The genes are TRBV6-1 and TRBJ2-7, with 7 bases that match TRBD2. Germline CDR1 MNHNS, CDR2 SASEGT. This CDR3 spans 15 amino acids. With 3 bases clipped from V and 0 bases from J, the junction kept 5 bases outside the gene matches. As DNA, the CDR3 is TGTGCCAGCAGTGATACGGCGGGAGCCTCCTACGAGCAGTACTTC. This translates into CASSDTAGASYEQYF.

V gene TRBV18 combines with J gene TRBJ2-2; 9 bases map to TRBD1. CDR3 length: 15 residues. V was pared by 6 bases and J by 1 base, with 3 bases of the junction left unmatched. Germline CDR1 is KGHSH and CDR2 is LQKENI. CDR3 DNA sequence: TGTGCCAGCTCCGGACAGGGGCAGAACACCGGGGAGCTGTTTTTT. Translated, it gives CASSGQGQNTGELFF.

V and J are TRBV11-2 and TRBJ2-5; possibly TRBD2 for D (5 bases). Trimming shortened V by 1 base and J by 5 bases, and 14 bases separated the two germline ends. Germline assignment: CDR1 SGHAT and CDR2 FQNNGV. CDR3 length: 15 amino acids. Here the CDR3 reads CASSLGFSPGETQYF. The CDR3 DNA follows: TGTGCCAGCAGCTTAGGATTTAGCCCGGGGGAGACCCAGTACTTC.

The chain joins TRBV10-2 to TRBJ2-5; 10 bases agree with TRBD2. The CDR3 runs 16 residues. V gave up 2 bases and J gave up 2 bases; unmatched junction bases: 5. Germline loops: CDR1 WSHSY, CDR2 SAAADI. The CDR3 DNA sequence: TGCGCCAGCAGTGAGACAGTAGCGGGAGGACAAGAGACCCAGTACTTC. As protein: CASSETVAGGQETQYF.